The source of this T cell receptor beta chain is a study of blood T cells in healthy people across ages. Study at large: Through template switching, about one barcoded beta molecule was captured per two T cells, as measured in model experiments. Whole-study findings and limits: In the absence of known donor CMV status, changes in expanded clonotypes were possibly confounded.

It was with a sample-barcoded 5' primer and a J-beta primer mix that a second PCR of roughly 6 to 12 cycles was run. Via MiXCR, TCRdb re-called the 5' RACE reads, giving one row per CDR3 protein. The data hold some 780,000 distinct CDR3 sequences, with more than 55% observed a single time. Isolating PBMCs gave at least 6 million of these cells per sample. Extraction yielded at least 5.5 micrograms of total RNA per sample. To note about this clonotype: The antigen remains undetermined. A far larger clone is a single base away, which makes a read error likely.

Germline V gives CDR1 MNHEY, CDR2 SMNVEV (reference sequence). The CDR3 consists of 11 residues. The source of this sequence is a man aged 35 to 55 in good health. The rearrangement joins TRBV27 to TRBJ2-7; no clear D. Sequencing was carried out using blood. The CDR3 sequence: CASSFGYGQYF. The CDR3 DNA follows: TGTGCCAGCAGTTTTGGATACGGGCAGTACTTC.